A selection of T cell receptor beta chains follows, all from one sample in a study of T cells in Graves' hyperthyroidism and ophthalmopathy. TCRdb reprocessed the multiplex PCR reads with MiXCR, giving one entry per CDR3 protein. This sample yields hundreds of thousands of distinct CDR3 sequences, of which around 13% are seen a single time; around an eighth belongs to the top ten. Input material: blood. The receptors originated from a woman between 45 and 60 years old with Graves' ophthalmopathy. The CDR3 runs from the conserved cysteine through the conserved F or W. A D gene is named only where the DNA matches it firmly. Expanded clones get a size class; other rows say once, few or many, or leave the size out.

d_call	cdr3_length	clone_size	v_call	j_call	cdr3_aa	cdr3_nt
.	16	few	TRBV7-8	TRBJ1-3	CASSITGPGSGNTIYF	TGTGCCAGCAGCATAACCGGGCCTGGCTCTGGAAACACCATATATTTT
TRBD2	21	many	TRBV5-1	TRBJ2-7	CASSLPPRTSGRAEGSYEQYF	TGCGCCAGCAGCTTGCCCCCCCGGACTAGCGGGAGGGCCGAAGGGTCCTACGAGCAGTACTTC
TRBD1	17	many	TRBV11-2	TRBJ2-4	CASSPWTGVSAKNIQYF	TGTGCCAGCAGCCCTTGGACAGGGGTCAGCGCCAAAAACATTCAGTACTTC
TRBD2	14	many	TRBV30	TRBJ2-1	CAWSVLGLAIEQFF	TGTGCCTGGAGTGTACTAGGACTAGCGATTGAGCAGTTCTTC
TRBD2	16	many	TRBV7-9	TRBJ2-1	CASSSDSGGTHNEQFF	TGTGCCAGCAGCTCCGATAGCGGGGGGACACACAATGAGCAGTTCTTC
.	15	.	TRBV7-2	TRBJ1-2	CASSLTSGGHYGYTF	TGTGCCAGCAGCTTAACGTCGGGGGGCCACTATGGCTACACCTTC
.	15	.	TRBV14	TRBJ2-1	CASSQSRGPYNEQFF	TGTGCCAGCAGCCAATCCAGGGGACCCTACAATGAGCAGTTCTTC
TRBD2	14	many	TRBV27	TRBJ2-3	CASSPRGRLDTQYF	TGTGCCAGCAGTCCGCGCGGGAGGTTGGATACGCAGTATTTT
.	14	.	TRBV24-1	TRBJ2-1	CATSDLETGHEQFF	TGTGCCACCAGTGATCTCGAGACGGGGCATGAGCAGTTCTTC
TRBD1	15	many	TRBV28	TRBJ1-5	CASSLRGQGTQPQHF	TGTGCCAGCAGCCTACGGGGACAGGGCACTCAGCCCCAGCATTTT
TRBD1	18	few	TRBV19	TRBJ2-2	CASTQWGAGGVMIGELFF	TGTGCCAGTACTCAATGGGGGGCAGGGGGCGTGATGATCGGGGAGCTGTTTTTT
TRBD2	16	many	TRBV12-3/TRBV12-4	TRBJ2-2	CASSFSAGGGTGELFF	TGTGCCAGCAGTTTTTCGGCGGGAGGGGGCACCGGGGAGCTGTTTTTT
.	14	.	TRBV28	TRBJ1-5	CASGGGAGNQPQHF	TGTGCCAGCGGCGGGGGGGCGGGCAATCAGCCCCAGCATTTT
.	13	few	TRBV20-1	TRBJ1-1	CLGVVPSNTEAFF	TGCCTAGGGGTGGTACCCTCGAACACTGAAGCTTTCTTT
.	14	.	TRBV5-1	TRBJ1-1	CASSLATAGGEAFF	TGCGCCAGCAGCTTGGCGACGGCAGGTGGTGAAGCTTTCTTT
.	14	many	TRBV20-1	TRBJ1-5	CSAAGGDSNQPQHF	TGCAGCGCCGCCGGGGGAGATAGCAATCAGCCCCAGCATTTT
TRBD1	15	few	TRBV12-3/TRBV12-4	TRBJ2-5	CASSLRGDRGRSVDF	TGTGCCAGCAGTTTAAGGGGGGACAGGGGCCGTTCGGTGGACTTC
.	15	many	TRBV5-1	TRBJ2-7	CASSLGAGASYEQYF	TGCGCCAGCAGCCTGGGGGCGGGCGCGTCCTACGAGCAGTACTTC
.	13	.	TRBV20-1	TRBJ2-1	CSAGPGLQNEQFF	TGCAGTGCGGGACCGGGACTCCAAAATGAGCAGTTCTTC
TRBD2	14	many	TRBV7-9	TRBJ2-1	CASTGLAGVNEQFF	TGTGCCAGCACCGGACTAGCGGGAGTCAATGAGCAGTTCTTC
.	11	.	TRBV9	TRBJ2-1	CASSVREKQFF	TGTGCCAGCAGCGTGCGGGAAAAGCAGTTCTTC
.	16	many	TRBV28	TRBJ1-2	CASKEQGRWLGDGYTF	TGTGCCAGCAAAGAGCAGGGGCGCTGGTTGGGGGATGGCTACACCTTC
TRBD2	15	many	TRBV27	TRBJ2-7	CASSFKSSGTYEQYF	TGTGCCAGCAGTTTTAAGTCTAGCGGGACCTACGAGCAGTACTTC
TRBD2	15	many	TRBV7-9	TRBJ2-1	CASSQLAGKNNEQFF	TGTGCCAGCAGCCAACTAGCGGGGAAAAACAATGAGCAGTTCTTC
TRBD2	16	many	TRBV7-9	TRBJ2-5	CASSPGTSGYQETQYF	TGTGCCAGCAGCCCCGGGACTAGCGGATACCAAGAGACCCAGTACTTC